This entry features one TCR beta chain sequence. Its antigen is not identified. These data come from a study of CD8 T cells in ankylosing spondylitis. Study-wide points: The authors reported significant enrichment of disease-linked clones in matched ankylosing spondylitis synovial fluid. Seemingly distinctive of ankylosing spondylitis blood was a TCR beta motif formed by eight highly homologous variants. The authors found the disease-linked clones to be CD8+ and relatively rare in peripheral blood. Earlier studies detected some motif variants in reactive arthritis synovial fluid and blood.

This CDR3 is built from 15 residues. Trimming shortened V by 3 bases and J by 6 bases, and 16 bases separated the two germline ends. The germline gives CDR1 SGHTA, CDR2 FQGNSA. In making TCR beta libraries, quantitative 5'-RACE with molecular barcodes was used. TCRdb reanalysed the 5' RACE reads using MiXCR and keeps one entry per CDR3 protein. The data contain some 400,000 distinct CDR3 sequences, approximately 20% of them singletons. Specimen: blood, either unsorted or a sorted T cell fraction (not recorded which). The TCR was taken from a male donor with ankylosing spondylitis. J is TRBJ2-3 and V is TRBV7-2; D might be TRBD2 (5 bases). This chain's CDR3 is CASSLAGHLMDTQYF. The CDR3, as DNA: TGTGCCAGCAGCTTGGCGGGCCACCTTATGGATACGCAGTATTTT.